The 11 T cell receptor beta chains reported below all come from one sample, sequenced in a study of response to subunit inactivated influenza vaccine (dated by TCRdb to the late 2010s). Library preparation employed RT-PCR. The data were produced on an Illumina HiSeq 2500. TCRdb reanalyzed the raw reads on its own, using fastp at Q25 for trimming and MiXCR for clone calling, and kept in-frame beta chains. Entries that share a CDR3 protein sequence are merged under the most common genes and DNA. The sample records about 190,000 distinct CDR3 sequences, about an eighth of which are singletons. Of the sample, approximately 30% is held by the ten largest clones. This material consisted of CD8+ T cells sorted from PBMCs, taken 5 days after vaccination. The receptors shown here come from a man between 50 and 59 years old who received an inactivated influenza vaccine. Donor details come from another sample of the same person, matched by shared clones.

The chain carries TRBV9 and TRBJ2-2; TRBD1 or TRBD2 may be the D gene (5 bases each). Between the trimmed V and J ends, which lost 4 bases and 7 bases, there was a span of 17 bases. The V gene's germline CDR1 is SGDLS and CDR2 YYNGEE. The CDR3 consists of 15 residues. The CDR3 loop reads CASSRWDELGGELFF. CDR3 DNA sequence: TGTGCCAGCAGCCGATGGGACGAGCTCGGCGGGGAGCTGTTTTTT. The whole variable domain, filled in from reference TRBV9 and TRBJ2-2, reads DSGVTQTPKHLITATGQRVTLRCSPRSGDLSVYWYQQSLDQGLQFLIQYYNGEERAKGNILERFSAQQFPDLHSELNLSSLELGDSALYFCASSRWDELGGELFFGEGSRLTVL.

The chain links TRBV15 to TRBJ2-7; D remains ambiguous. Germline V gene lookup returns CDR1 LNHNV and CDR2 YYDKDF (reference sequence). The CDR3 has 15 amino acids. Trimming left V 0 bases short and J 3 bases short, with 12 bases between. In DNA, the CDR3 is TGTGCCACCAGCAGAGATCGATCTGTGGGCTACGAGCAGTACTTC. Translated: CATSRDRSVGYEQYF.

The chain uses TRBV29-1 and TRBJ2-5; TRBD2 matches 11 bases. The germline V gene encodes CDR1 SQVTM and CDR2 ANQGSEA. Trimming cost V 7 bases and J 5 bases; bases outside gene matches: 9. The CDR3 extends over 14 amino acids. CDR3 sequence (DNA): TGCAGCGGGCTTAGCGGGGGGGCGTTGGAGACCCAGTACTTC. This translates into CSGLSGGALETQYF.

In this sample, this clonotype turned up a few times. V gene TRBV20-1 combines with J gene TRBJ2-7; the match to TRBD1 covers 7 bases. The CDR3 totals 13 residues. V lost 3 bases and J lost 3; bases outside the gene matches: 5. Germline CDR1 is DFQATT and CDR2 is SNEGSKA (reference sequence). This CDR3 is CSARGTENYEQYF. The CDR3 DNA sequence: TGCAGTGCTAGGGGGACAGAGAACTACGAGCAGTACTTC.

This chain links TRBV24-1 with TRBJ2-1, with a possible D match to TRBD2 (5 bases). The V end lost 0 bases, the J end lost 5 bases, and 10 bases lay between the germline ends. The CDR3 runs 15 residues. CDR1 KGHDR and CDR2 SFDVKD come from the germline V gene. The CDR3 region is CATSDLQAEDNEQFF. The CDR3 DNA follows: TGTGCCACCAGTGATTTGCAGGCGGAGGACAATGAGCAGTTCTTC.

J is TRBJ2-6 and V is TRBV30; D is possibly TRBD1 (6 bases). The CDR3 runs to 15 residues. Trimming removed 4 bases at V and 0 bases at J, with 10 bases between. Germline CDR1 GTSNPN, CDR2 SVGIG (reference sequence). CDR3 loop: CAWTQGHSGANVLTF. In nucleotides, the CDR3 is TGTGCCTGGACGCAGGGACACTCTGGGGCCAACGTCCTGACTTTC. The full variable domain, in which reference TRBV30 and TRBJ2-6 provide the parts outside the CDR3, is SQTIHQWPATLVQPVGSPLSLECTVEGTSNPNLYWYRQAAGRGLQLLFYSVGIGQISSEVPQNLSASRPQDRQFILSSKKLLLSDSGFYLCAWTQGHSGANVLTFGAGSRLTVL.

The chain combines TRBV28 with TRBJ2-1; D gene uncertain. Germline V gene data show CDR1 as MDHEN and CDR2 as SYDVKM. The V end was cut by 6 bases, the J end by 7 bases, with 16 bases between. The CDR3 consists of 14 residues. CDR3 loop: CASSPYQKGNEQFF. CDR3 DNA sequence: TGTGCCAGCAGCCCGTACCAGAAAGGAAATGAGCAGTTCTTC.

This clonotype was observed a few times. The V call is TRBV29-1, the J call TRBJ2-7; 12 bases line up with TRBD2. CDR3 length: 15 amino acids. Germline assignment: CDR1 SQVTM and CDR2 ANQGSEA. Trimming removed 1 base from V and 11 bases from J; junction bases left unmatched: 12. The CDR3 spells CSVEALLAGGARKYF. In DNA form, the CDR3 reads TGCAGCGTTGAAGCCCTCCTAGCGGGGGGGGCGAGGAAGTACTTC.

This clonotype has just a few counts. The chain uses TRBV7-2 and TRBJ2-7; weak D call: TRBD2 (5 bases). Germline loops: CDR1 SGHTA, CDR2 FQGNSA. Trimming took 5 bases from V and 2 from J, leaving 16 bases between them. The CDR3 consists of 15 residues. The CDR3 DNA sequence: TGTGCCAGCAGCCCTCTGCCGGGGAGACCCTACGAGCAGTACTTC. It yields the protein CASSPLPGRPYEQYF.

This clonotype was detected many times. This sequence joins TRBV7-9 and TRBJ2-1; 10 bases agree with TRBD2. J was trimmed by 5 bases and V by 7 bases; bases with no gene match: 5. Germline CDR1 reads SEHNR; CDR2 reads FQNEAQ (reference sequence). The CDR3 totals 14 residues. The DNA of the CDR3 is TGTGCCAGCATCGGACTAGCGGCGCACAATGAGCAGTTCTTC. This codes for CASIGLAAHNEQFF.

The chain employs TRBV11-2 and TRBJ1-5; D is ambiguous. This CDR3 is built from 14 residues. Germline V gene sequence: CDR1 SGHAT, CDR2 FQNNGV. The germline V and J ends were trimmed by 2 bases and 7 bases, with 12 bases remaining between them. CDR3 coding DNA: TGTGCCAGCAGCTTATCTGGAGGGTCCCAGCCCCAGCATTTT. This codes for CASSLSGGSQPQHF.